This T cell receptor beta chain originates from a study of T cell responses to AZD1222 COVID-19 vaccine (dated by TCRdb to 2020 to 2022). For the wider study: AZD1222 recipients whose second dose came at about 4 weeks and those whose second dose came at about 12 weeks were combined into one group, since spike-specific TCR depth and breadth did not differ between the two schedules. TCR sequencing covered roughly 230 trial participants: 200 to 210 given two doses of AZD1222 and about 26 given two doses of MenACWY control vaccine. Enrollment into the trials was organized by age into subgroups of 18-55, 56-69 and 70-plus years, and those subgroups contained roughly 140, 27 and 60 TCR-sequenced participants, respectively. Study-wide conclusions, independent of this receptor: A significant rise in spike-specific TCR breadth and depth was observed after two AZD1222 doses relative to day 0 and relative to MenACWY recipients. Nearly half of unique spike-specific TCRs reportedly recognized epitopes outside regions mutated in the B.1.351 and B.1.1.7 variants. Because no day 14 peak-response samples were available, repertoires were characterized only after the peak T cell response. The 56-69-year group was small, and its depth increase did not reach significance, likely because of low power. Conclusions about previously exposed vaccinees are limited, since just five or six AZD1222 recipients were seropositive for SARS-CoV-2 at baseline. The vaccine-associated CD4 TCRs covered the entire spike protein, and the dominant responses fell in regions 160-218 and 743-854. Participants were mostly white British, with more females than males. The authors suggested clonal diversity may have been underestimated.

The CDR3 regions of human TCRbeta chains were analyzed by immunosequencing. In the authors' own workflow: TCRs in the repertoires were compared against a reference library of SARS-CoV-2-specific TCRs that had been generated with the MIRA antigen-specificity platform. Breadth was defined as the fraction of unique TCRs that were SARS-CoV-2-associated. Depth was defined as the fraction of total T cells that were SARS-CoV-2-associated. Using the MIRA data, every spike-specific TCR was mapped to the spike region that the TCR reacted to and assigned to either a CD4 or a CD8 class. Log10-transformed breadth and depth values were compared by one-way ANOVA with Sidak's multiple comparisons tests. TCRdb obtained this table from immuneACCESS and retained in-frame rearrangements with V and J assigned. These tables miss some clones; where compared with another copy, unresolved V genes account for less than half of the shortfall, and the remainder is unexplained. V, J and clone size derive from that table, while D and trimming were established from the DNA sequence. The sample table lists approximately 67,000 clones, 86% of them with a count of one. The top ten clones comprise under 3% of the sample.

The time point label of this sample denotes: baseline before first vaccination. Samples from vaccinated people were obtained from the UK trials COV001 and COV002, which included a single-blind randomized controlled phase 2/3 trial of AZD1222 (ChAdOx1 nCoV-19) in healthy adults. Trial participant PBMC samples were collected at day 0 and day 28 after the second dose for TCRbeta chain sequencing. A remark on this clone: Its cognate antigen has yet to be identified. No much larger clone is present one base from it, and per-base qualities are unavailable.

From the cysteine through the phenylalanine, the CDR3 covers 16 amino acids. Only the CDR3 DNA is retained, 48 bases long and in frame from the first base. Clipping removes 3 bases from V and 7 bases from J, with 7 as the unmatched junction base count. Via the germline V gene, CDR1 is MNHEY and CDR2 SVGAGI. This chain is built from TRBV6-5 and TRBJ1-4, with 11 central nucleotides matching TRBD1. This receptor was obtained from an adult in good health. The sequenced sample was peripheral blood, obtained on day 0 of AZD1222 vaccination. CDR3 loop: CASSYTPGQGVEKLFF. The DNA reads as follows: TGTGCCAGCAGTTATACACCGGGACAGGGGGTTGAAAAACTGTTTTTT.